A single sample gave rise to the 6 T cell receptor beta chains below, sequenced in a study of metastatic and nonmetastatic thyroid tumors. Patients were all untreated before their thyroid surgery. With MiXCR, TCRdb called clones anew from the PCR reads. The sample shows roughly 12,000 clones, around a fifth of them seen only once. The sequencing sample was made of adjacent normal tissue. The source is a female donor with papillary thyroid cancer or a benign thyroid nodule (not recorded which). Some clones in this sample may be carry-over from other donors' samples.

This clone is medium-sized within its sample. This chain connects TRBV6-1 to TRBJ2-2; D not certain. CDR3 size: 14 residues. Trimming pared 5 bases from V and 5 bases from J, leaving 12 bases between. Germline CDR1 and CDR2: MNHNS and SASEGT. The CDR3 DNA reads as TGTGCCAGCAGTTCTAACGACATTACCGGGGAGCTGTTTTTT. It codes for CASSSNDITGELFF.

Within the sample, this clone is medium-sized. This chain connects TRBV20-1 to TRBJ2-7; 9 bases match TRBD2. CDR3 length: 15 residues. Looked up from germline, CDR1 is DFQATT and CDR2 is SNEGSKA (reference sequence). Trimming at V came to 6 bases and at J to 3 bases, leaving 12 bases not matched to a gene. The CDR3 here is CSASTAASGNYEQYF. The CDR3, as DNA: TGCAGTGCCTCGACCGCGGCTAGCGGGAACTACGAGCAGTACTTC.

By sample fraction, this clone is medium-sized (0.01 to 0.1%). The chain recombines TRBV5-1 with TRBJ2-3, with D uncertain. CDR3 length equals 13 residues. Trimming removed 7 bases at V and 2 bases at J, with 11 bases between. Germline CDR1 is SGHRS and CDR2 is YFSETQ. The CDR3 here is CASLKRPTDTQYF. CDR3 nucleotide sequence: TGCGCCAGCTTAAAAAGGCCCACAGATACGCAGTATTTT. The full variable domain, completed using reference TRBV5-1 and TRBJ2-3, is KAGVTQTPRYLIKTRGQQVTLSCSPISGHRSVSWYQQTPGQGLQFLFEYFSETQRNKGNFPGRFSGRQFSNSRSEMNVSTLELGDSALYLCASLKRPTDTQYFGPGTRLTVL.

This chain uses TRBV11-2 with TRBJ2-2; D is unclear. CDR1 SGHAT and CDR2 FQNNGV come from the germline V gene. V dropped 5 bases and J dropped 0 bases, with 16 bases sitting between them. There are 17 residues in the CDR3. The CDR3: CASSRVGVATNTGELFF. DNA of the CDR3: TGTGCCAGCAGCCGAGTCGGTGTTGCAACGAACACCGGGGAGCTGTTTTTT. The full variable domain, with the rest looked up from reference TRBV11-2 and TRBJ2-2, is EAGVAQSPRYKIIEKRQSVAFWCNPISGHATLYWYQQILGQGPKLLIQFQNNGVVDDSQLPKDRFSAERLKGVDSTLKIQPAKLEDSAVYLCASSRVGVATNTGELFFGEGSRLTVL.

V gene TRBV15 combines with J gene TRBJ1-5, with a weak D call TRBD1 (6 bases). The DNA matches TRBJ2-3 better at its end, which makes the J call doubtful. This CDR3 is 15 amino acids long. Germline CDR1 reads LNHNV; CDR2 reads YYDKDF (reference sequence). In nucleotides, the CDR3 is TGTGCCACCAGCCCTGACAGGTGGCTTTTTCAGCCCCAGTATTTT. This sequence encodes CATSPDRWLFQPQYF.

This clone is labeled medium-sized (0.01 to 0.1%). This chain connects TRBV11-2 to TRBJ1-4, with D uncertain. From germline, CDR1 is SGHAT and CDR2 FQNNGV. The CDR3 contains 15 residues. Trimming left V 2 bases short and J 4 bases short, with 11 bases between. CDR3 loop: CASSLPPAYNEKLFF. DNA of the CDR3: TGTGCCAGCAGCTTACCCCCGGCGTATAATGAAAAACTGTTTTTT.